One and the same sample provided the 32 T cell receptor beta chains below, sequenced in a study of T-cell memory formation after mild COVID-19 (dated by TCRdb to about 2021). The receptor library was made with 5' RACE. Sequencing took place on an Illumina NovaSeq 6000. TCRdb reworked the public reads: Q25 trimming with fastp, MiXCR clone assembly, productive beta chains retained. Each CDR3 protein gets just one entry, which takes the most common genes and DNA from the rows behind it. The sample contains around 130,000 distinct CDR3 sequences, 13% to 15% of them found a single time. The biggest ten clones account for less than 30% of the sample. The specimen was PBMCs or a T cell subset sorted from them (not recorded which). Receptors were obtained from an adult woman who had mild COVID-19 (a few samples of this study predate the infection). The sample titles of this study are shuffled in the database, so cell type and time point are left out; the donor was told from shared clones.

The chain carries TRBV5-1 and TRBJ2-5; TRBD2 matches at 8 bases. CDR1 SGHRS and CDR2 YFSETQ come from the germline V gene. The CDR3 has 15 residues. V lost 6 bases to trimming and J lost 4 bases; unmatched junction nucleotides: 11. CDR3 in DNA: TGCGCCAGCACCTCGGGGAGCGGGAGTGGAGAGACCCAGTACTTC. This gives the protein CASTSGSGSGETQYF.

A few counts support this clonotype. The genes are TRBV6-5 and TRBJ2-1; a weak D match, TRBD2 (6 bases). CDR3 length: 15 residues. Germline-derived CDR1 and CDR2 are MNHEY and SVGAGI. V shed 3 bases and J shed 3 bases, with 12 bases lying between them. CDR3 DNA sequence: TGTGCCAGCAGTTATTTTGGCGGGGACTACAATGAGCAGTTCTTC. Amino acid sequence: CASSYFGGDYNEQFF.

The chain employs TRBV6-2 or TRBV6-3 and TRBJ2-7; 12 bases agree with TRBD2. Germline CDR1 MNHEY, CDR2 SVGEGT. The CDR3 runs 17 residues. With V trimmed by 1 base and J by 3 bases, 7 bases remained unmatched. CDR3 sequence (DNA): TGTGCCAGCAGTTACTTCACGACTAGCGGGAGCGGCTACGAGCAGTACTTC. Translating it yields CASSYFTTSGSGYEQYF.

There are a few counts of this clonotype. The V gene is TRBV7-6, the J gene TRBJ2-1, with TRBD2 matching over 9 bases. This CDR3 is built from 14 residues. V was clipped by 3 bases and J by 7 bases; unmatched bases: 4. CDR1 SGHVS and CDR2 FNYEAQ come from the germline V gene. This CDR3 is CASSFSRGGNEQFF. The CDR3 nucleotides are TGTGCCAGCAGCTTCTCGCGGGGGGGTAATGAGCAGTTCTTC.

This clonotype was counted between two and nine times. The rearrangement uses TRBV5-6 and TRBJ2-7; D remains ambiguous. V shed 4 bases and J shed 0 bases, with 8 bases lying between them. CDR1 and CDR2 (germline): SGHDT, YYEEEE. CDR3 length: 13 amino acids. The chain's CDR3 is CASSLQFSYEQYF. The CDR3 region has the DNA TGTGCCAGCAGCCTACAGTTCTCCTACGAGCAGTACTTC.

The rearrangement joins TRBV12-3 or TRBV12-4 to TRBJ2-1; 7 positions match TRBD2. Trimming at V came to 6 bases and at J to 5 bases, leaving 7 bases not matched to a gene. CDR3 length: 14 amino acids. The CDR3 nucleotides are TGTGCCAGCAGATCCTCGGGGGGTGACAATGAGCAGTTCTTC. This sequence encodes CASRSSGGDNEQFF.

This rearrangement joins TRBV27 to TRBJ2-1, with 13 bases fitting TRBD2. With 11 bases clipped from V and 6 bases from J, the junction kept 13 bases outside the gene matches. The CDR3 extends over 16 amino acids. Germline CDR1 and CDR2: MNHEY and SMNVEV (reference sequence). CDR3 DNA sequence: TGTGCCTCCTACCGTCGGACTAGCGGGGGAGGCAATGAGCAGTTCTTC. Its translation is CASYRRTSGGGNEQFF.

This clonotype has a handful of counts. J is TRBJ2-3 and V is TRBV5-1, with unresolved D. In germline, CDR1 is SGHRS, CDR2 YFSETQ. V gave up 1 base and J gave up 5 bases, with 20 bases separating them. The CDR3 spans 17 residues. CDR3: CASSLNKALSLEDTQYF. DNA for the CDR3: TGCGCCAGCAGCTTGAATAAGGCCCTCTCCCTGGAAGATACGCAGTATTTT.

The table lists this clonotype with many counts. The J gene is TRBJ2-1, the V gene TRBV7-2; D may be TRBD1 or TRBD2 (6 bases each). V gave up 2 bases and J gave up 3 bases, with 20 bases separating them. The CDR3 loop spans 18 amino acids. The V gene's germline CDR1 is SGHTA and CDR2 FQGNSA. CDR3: CASSLRGRLVFDYNEQFF. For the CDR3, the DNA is TGTGCCAGCAGCTTAAGGGGGAGACTAGTTTTTGACTACAATGAGCAGTTCTTC. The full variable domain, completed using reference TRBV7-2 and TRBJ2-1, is GAGVSQSPSNKVTEKGKDVELRCDPISGHTALYWYRQSLGQGLEFLIYFQGNSAPDKSGLPSDRFSAERTGGSVSTLTIQRTQQEDSAVYLCASSLRGRLVFDYNEQFFGPGTRLTVL.

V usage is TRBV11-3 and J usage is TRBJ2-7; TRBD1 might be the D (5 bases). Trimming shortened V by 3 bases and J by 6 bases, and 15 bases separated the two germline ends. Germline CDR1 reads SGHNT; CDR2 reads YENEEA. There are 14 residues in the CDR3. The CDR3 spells CASSFRLGAGEQYF. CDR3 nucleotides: TGTGCCAGCAGCTTTCGGCTAGGGGCTGGCGAGCAGTACTTC.

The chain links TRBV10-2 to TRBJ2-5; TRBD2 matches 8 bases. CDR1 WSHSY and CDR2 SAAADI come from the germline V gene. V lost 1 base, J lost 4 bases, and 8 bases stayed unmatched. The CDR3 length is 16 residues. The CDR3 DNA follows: TGCGCCAGCAGTGAGTTCTGGACTAGCTTTCGAGAGACCCAGTACTTC. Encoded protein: CASSEFWTSFRETQYF.

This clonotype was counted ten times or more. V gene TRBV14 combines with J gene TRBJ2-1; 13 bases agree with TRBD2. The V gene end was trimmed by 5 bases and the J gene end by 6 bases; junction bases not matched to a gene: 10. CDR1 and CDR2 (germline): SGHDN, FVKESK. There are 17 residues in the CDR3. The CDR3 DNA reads TGTGCCAGCAGCGATTATTCAGGACTAGCGGGAGTCAATGAGCAGTTCTTC. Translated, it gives CASSDYSGLAGVNEQFF. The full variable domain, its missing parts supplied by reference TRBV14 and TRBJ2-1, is EAGVTQFPSHSVIEKGQTVTLRCDPISGHDNLYWYRRVMGKEIKFLLHFVKESKQDESGMPNNRFLAERTGGTYSTLKVQPAELEDSGVYFCASSDYSGLAGVNEQFFGPGTRLTVL.

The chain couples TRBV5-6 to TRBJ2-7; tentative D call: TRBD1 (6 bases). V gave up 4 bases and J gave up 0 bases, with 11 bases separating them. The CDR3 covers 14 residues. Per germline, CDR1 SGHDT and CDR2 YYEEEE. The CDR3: CASSLTDSSYEQYF. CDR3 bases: TGTGCCAGCAGCCTCACGGACAGCTCCTACGAGCAGTACTTC.

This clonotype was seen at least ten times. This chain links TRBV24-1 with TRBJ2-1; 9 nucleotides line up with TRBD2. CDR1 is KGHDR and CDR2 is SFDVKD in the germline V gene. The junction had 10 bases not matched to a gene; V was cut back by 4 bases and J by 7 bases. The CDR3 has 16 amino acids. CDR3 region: CATSDPTSGWENEQFF. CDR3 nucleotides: TGTGCCACCAGTGACCCTACTAGCGGGTGGGAAAATGAGCAGTTCTTC.

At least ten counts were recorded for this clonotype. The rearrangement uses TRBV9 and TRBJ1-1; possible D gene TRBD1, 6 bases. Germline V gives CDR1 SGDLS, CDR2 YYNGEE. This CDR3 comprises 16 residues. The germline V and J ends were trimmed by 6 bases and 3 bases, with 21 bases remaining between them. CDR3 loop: CASTKSDSPMDTEAFF. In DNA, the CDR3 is TGTGCCAGCACCAAATCGGACAGCCCCATGGACACTGAAGCTTTCTTT.

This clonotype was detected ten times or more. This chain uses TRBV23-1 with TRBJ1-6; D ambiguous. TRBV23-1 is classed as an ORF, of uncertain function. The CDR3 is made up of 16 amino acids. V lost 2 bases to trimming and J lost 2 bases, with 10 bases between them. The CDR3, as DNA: TGCGCCAGCAGTCAAATGGGCTCGACCTATAATTCACCCCTCCACTTT. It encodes CASSQMGSTYNSPLHF.

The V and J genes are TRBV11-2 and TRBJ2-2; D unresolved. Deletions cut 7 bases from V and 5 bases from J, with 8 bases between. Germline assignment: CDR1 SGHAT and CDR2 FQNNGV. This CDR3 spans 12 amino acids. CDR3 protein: CASTGLTGELFF. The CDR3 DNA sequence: TGTGCCAGCACCGGCTTAACCGGGGAGCTGTTTTTT.

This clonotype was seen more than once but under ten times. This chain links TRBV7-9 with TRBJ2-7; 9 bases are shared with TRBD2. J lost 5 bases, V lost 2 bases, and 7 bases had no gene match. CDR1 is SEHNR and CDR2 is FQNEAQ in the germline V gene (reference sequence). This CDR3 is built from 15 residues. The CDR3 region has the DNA TGTGCCAGCAGCTTAATGGCGGGAGGGCCCCACGAGCAGTACTTC. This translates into CASSLMAGGPHEQYF. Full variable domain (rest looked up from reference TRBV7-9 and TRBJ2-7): DTGVSQNPRHKITKRGQNVTFRCDPISEHNRLYWYRQTLGQGPEFLTYFQNEAQLEKSRLLSDRFSAERPKGSFSTLEIQRTEQGDSAMYLCASSLMAGGPHEQYFGPGTRLTVT.

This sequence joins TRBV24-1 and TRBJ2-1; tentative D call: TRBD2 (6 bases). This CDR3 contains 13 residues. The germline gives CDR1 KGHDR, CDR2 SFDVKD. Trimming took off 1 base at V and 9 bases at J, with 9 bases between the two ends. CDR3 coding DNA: TGTGCCACCAGTGATTTACTAGCCCCTGAGCAGTTCTTC. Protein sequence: CATSDLLAPEQFF.

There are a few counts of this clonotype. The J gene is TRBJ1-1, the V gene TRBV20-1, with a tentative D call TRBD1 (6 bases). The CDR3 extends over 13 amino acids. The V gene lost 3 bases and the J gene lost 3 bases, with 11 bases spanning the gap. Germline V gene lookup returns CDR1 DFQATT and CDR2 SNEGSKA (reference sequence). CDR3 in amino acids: CSASTGKDTEAFF. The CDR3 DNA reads TGCAGTGCTAGCACAGGGAAGGACACTGAAGCTTTCTTT.

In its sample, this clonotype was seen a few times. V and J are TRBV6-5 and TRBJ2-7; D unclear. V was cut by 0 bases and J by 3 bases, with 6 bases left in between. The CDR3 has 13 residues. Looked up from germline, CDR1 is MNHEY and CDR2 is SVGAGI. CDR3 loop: CASSYSRGYEQYF. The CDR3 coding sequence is TGTGCCAGCAGTTACTCTAGAGGCTACGAGCAGTACTTC.

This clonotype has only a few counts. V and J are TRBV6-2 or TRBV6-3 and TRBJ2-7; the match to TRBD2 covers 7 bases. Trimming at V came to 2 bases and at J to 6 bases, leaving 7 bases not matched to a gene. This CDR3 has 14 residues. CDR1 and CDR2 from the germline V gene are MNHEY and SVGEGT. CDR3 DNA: TGTGCCAGCAGTTACGGCGGGAGTATAGCCGAGCAGTACTTC. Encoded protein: CASSYGGSIAEQYF.

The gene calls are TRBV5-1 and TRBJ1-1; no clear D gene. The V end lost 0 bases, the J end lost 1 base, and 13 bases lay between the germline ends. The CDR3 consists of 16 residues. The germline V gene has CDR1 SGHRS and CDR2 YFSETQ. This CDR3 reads CASSLEQALTNTEAFF. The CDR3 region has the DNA TGCGCCAGCAGCTTGGAGCAGGCACTCACGAACACTGAAGCTTTCTTT.

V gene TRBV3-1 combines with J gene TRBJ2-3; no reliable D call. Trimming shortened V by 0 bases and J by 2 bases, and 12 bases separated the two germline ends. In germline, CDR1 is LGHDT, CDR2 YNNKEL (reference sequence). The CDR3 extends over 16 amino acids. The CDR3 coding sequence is TGTGCCAGCAGCCAAGAGTTGGTTCAGTCCACAGATACGCAGTATTTT. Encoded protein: CASSQELVQSTDTQYF.

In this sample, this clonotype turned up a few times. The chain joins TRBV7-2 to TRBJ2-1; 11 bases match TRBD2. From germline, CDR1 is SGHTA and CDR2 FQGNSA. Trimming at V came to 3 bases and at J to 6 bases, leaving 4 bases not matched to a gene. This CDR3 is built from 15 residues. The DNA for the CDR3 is TGTGCCAGCAGCTTCCCTAGCGGGGGGTTCAATGAGCAGTTCTTC. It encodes CASSFPSGGFNEQFF.

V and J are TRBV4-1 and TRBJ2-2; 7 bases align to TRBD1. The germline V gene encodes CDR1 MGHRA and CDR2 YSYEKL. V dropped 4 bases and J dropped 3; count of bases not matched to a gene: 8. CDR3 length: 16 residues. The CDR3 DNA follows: TGCGCCAGCAGCCCATCAACAGGGGCCTACACCGGGGAGCTGTTTTTT. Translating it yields CASSPSTGAYTGELFF.

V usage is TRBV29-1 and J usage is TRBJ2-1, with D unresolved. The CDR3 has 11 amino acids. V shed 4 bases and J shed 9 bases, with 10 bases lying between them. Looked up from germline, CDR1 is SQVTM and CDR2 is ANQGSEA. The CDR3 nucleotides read TGCAGCGTTGTCCAGTTGGGTGAGCAGTTCTTC. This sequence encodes CSVVQLGEQFF.

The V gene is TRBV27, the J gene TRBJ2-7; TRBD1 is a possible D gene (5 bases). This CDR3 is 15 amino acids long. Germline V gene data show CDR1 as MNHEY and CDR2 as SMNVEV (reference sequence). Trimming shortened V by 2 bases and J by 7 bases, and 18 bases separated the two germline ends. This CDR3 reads CASSLVGPGVREQYF. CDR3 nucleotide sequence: TGTGCCAGCAGTTTAGTGGGGCCCGGAGTCCGGGAGCAGTACTTC.

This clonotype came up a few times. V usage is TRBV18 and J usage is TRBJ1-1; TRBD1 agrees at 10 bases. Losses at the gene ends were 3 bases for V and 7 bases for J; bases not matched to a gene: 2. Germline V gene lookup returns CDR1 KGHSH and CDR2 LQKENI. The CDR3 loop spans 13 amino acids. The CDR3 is CASSPDRGNEAFF. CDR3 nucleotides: TGTGCCAGCTCACCGGACAGGGGGAATGAAGCTTTCTTT.

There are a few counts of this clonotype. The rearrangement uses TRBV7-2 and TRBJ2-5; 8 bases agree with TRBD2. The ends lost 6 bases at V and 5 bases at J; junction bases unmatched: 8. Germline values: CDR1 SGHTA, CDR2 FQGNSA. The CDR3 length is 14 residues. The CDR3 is CASRGLGGMETQYF. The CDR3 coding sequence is TGTGCCAGCAGGGGACTAGGAGGGATGGAGACCCAGTACTTC.

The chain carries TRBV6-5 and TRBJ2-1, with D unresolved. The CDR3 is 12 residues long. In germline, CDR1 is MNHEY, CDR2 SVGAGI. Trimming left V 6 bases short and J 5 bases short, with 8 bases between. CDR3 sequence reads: CASRYGNNEQFF. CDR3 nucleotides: TGTGCCAGCAGGTACGGCAACAATGAGCAGTTCTTC.

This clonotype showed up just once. CDR3 residues: CASSQDYGGYTF. The CDR3 bases are TGTGCCAGCAGCCAAGATTACGGAGGCTACACCTTC. This chain links TRBV3-1 with TRBJ1-2; D uncertain. The CDR3 is made up of 12 amino acids. V shed 0 bases and J shed 8 bases, with 7 bases lying between them. Germline assignment: CDR1 LGHDT and CDR2 YNNKEL (reference sequence). The full variable domain, its missing parts supplied by reference TRBV3-1 and TRBJ1-2, is DTAVSQTPKYLVTQMGNDKSIKCEQNLGHDTMYWYKQDSKKFLKIMFSYNNKELIINETVPNRFSPKSPDKAHLNLHINSLELGDSAVYFCASSQDYGGYTFGSGTRLTVV.